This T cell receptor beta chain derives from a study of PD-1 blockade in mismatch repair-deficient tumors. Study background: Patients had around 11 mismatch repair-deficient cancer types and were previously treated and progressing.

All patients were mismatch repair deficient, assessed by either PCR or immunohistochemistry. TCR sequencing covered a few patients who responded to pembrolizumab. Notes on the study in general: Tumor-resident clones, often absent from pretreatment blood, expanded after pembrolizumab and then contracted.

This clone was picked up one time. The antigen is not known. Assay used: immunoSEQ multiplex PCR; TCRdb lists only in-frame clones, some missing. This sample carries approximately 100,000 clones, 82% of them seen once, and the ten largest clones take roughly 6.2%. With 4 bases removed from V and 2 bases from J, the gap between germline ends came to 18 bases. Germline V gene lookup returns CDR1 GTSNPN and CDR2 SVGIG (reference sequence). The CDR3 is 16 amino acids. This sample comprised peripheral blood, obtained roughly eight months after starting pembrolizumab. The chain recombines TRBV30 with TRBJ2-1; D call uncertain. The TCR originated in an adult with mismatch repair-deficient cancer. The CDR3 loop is CAWKPDVAHAYNEQFF. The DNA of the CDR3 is TGTGCCTGGAAGCCGGATGTCGCGCACGCCTACAATGAGCAGTTCTTC.